This T cell receptor (beta chain) comes out of a study of T cell changes during pregnancy in multiple sclerosis. Produced via immunoSEQ multiplex PCR; TCRdb's table is partial and in-frame only. The top ten clones hold around 0.84% of a sample with 93,000 or so clones, roughly 93% of them seen once. Germline CDR1 and CDR2: MNHEY and SMNVEV (reference sequence). The trim removed 2 bases at V and 2 bases at J, leaving 3 bases unmatched. The CDR3 has 15 amino acids. This specimen consisted of peripheral blood, obtained after pregnancy. The chain carries TRBV27 and TRBJ2-3; 8 positions agree with TRBD2. This receptor was identified in a female donor with multiple sclerosis, enrolled in a pregnancy study. Written as DNA, the CDR3 is TGTGCCAGCAGTTTAGCGGGGGGATACACAGATACGCAGTATTTT. The encoded protein is CASSLAGGYTDTQYF.